The present entry profiles one T cell receptor beta chain with its context. No cognate antigen has been identified for it. The sample comes from a study of cytomegalovirus exposure and HLA in healthy donors (TCRdb year 2017). Background on the whole study: In an earlier analysis of fewer than 750 of the donors, 276 Gb of sequence data and some 120 million unique TCR beta sequences from about 190 million T cells were reported. Roughly 300 gigabases of sequencing data and 70 million to 95 million unique TCR sequences made up an early release that covered 500 to 700 HLA-typed donors. The genetic ancestry cluster associated with self-reported Caucasian donors included about 81% of the roughly 400 genotyped donors. The study was designed to test whether signatures of past pathogen exposure could be identified by cataloging public T cell receptors. The study profiled the T cell repertoires of 550 to 700 subjects by immunosequencing and related them to cytomegalovirus serostatus. In addition to the first cohort of roughly 670 subjects, a separate validation cohort of approximately 130 different subjects was used. To predict cytomegalovirus infection status, the study combined high-throughput TCR immunosequencing, statistical association of individual TCRs with disease status, and machine learning. In a later analysis, previously published TCR beta repertoires from 670 or so donors were re-analyzed and high-resolution HLA genotyping was added so that TCR occurrence patterns could be studied. Rather than using new phenotypic data, the later analysis identified candidate immune exposures from TCR beta sequences and from how often those sequences occurred across donors. To decide whether each TCR beta V gene segment behaved as functional or pseudogenic, an earlier analysis of fewer than 750 of the donors relied on high-throughput TCR beta sequencing. Alongside the repertoire data, information on donor age, sex, ethnicity and CMV serostatus was compiled. Genome-wide SNP genotypes for about 60% of the roughly 670 donors were used in a later genetic analysis, which treated that subset as a discovery cohort. All discovery cohort repertoires had been generated using a single sequencing platform. HLA typing included class I and class II loci at four-digit resolution. Typing coverage differed by locus: A, B, C, DRB1 and DQB1 were typed in about 620-630 donors, DQA1 in about 550, DPA1 in 600 to 610, and DPB1 in about 450. Because of strong linkage in the cohort, five DR-DQ haplotypes were treated as single units for association and clustering. Across roughly 420 genotyped donors of the cohort, an average of approximately 200,000 unique TCR beta nucleotide sequences per donor were sequenced, and roughly 17% of those sequences were non-productive. Study-wide findings and limitations: Most CMV-associated TCR beta chains appeared to be HLA-restricted in a later analysis, and the HLA associations seemed to be driven largely by CMV exposure. Linkage disequilibrium might explain the correlated functional status among segregating V segments, but an unknown experimental factor could not be ruled out. In vitro tests confirmed that a few of the cytomegalovirus-associated TCR beta chains recognize cytomegalovirus antigens. In an earlier analysis of about 540 of the donors, most TCR beta V segments were observed in productive rearrangements about 90% or about 30% of the time, broadly matching IMGT annotations. In a later analysis, about 16,000 TCR beta sequences were associated with specific HLA alleles at a false discovery rate of 0.05. A total of 150 to 200 TCR beta chains were listed by the study as associated with cytomegalovirus. An association between a missense DCLRE1C variant and V-gene and J-gene trimming of TCR beta chains was found in a later genetic analysis and replicated in an independent cohort. According to the authors, the approach could potentially be generalized to other disease states and immunological phenotypes. Some IMGT-functional V segments, including TRBV6-2 and TRBV6-3, could not be told apart with the 87-base-pair reads, so those segments were excluded. HLA typing was unavailable for some donors at each locus, so association tests used only the typed subset. Across donors, most TCR sequences were observed very rarely, whereas some public TCRs were present in many individuals. The sequencing pipeline was judged likely to have produced a cluster of highly shared sequence variants as a technical artifact. The presence/absence analyses assumed that sequencing depth was roughly uniform across donors, and that assumption may not be true. CMV serostatus was the only immune exposure information available for the cohort. In this cohort, only TCR beta chains were sequenced, and detectable features were limited by the absence of alpha or paired-chain data. In both the original and validation cohorts, the classifier was reported to diagnose cytomegalovirus status with high specificity and sensitivity. According to a later analysis, TCR association rates differed among HLA loci, with DRB1 alleles showing the most associated TCRs and HLA-C alleles showing the fewest. The earlier analysis of approximately 590 of the donors excluded some 16 rarely observed V segments, including chromosome 9 orphons, because counts were too low. Strong co-occurrence of HLA alleles, especially DR and DQ, made assigning TCR associations to individual alleles difficult. A later analysis reported that several top co-occurrence clusters appeared linked to parvovirus B19, influenza, CMV and Epstein-Barr virus. According to a later genetic analysis, donors in an Asian-associated ancestry cluster had fewer N-insertions in productive TCRs than the approximately 610-donor mean. In a later analysis, HLA-associated TCR beta chains were found to be more clonally expanded and to have lower generation probabilities than equally common non-associated chains. A further reported finding was that TCR beta sequences accurately predicted the HLA-A and HLA-B alleles for most subjects in the first cohort.

Via the germline V gene (reference sequence), CDR1 is SEHNR and CDR2 FQNEAQ. The germline V and J ends show losses of 4 bases and 7 bases respectively, and no gene match explains 3 bases of the junction. Spanning cysteine to phenylalanine, the CDR3 consists of 14 amino acids. Of the read, only the CDR3 DNA is kept; its 42 bases are in frame from base 1. In total, 630 or so healthy bone marrow donors made up the cohort. At the time of sampling, every cohort member was nominally healthy, though immune exposures that went unrecorded were likely present. The donor was CMV seropositive and belonged to the group of 250 to 300 seropositive cohort members. Every donor gave a peripheral blood sample, and the peripheral blood mononuclear cells from that sample were used for TCR beta sequencing. Genomic DNA was extracted from the blood cell samples with the Qiagen DNeasy Blood Extraction Kit. The library was generated by the immunoSEQ multiplex PCR assay. A mixture of 60 forward primers for TCR Vbeta segments and 13 reverse primers for TCR Jbeta segments was used in the multiplex PCR. A multiplex PCR assay on genomic DNA amplified the CDR3 region of rearranged TCR beta genes. On the Illumina HiSeq System, the amplified TCR beta libraries were sequenced as 87-base-pair reads. The study's own analysis went as follows. Across the 670 or so repertoires, a later analysis counted about 81 million unique TCR beta chains, roughly 11 million of which were shared by at least two donors. Raw reads were error-corrected and collapsed into unique sequences with a nearest-neighbor algorithm that merged closely related sequences to remove PCR and sequencing errors. CDR3 sequences were aligned to IMGT reference sequences to assign V, D and J gene segments. For a sequence to be retained, at least a six-nucleotide match to both a V gene segment and a J gene segment was required. A rearrangement counted as productive if the CDR3 had no stop codons and remained in frame with V and J, and every other rearrangement counted as non-productive. CDR3 was defined by IMGT convention, running from the second conserved V-encoded cysteine to the conserved J-encoded phenylalanine. The earlier analysis of about 570 of the donors excluded any sequence lacking an unambiguous match to a single V gene segment. An earlier analysis of a few hundred of the donors called V segments functional above 56.7% productive rearrangements and segregating when the between-donor standard deviation exceeded 5%. A statistical classification framework was developed to diagnose cytomegalovirus status using the catalog of TCR beta chain sequences. A later analysis assigned V and J genes by comparing TCR nucleotide sequences with IMGT/GENE-DB human TR gene sequences. A later analysis assigned CDR3 sequences and most-parsimonious VDJ recombination scenarios with the TCRdist pipeline. In a later analysis, every TCR beta chain was defined by the combination of its CDR3 amino acid sequence and its V-gene family, and reads without a unique V-gene family were dropped. A later analysis removed 592 highly shared, low-generation-probability nucleotide sequences to deal with suspected cross-contamination and a sequencing artifact. A later analysis calculated a clonal expansion index for each public chain from normalized within-repertoire ranks of inferred template counts. In a later analysis, generation probabilities were computed using a VDJ recombination model fitted to out-of-frame rearrangements, and the results were checked against IGoR. In a later analysis, TCR-TCR, TCR-HLA and TCR-CMV co-occurrence was scored with hypergeometric tests, and a repertoire-size bias correction was applied to TCR pairs. To estimate false discovery rates, a later analysis permuted the HLA or CMV assignments 20 times. In a later analysis, co-occurring TCRs were grouped using DBSCAN, and TCRdist sequence similarity was added for clustering within HLA-allele-positive subsets. For co-occurrence clustering, repertoires with fewer than 30,000 or more than 120,000 public chains were excluded, along with 5 or 6 repertoires with anomalous nucleotide sharing. Entries here come from immuneACCESS through TCRdb and include only in-frame sequences with V and J called. Some clones fail to appear in such tables; in the studies checked, an unresolved V gene covers under half of the shortfall, and the cause of the remainder is unknown. For V, J and clone size, that table is used; D and trimming come from the DNA. This sample's listing comprises some 48,000 clones. The ten largest clones take up around 5.6% of the sample.

This chain is built from TRBV7-9 and TRBJ1-5; 11 bases in between match TRBD1. This TCR was sampled from a male donor in good health and CMV-seropositive. The specimen sequenced was PBMCs. The sequenced DNA is TGTGCCAGCAGCTCGGGACAGGGGGTCCAGCCCCAGCATTTT. This sequence encodes CASSSGQGVQPQHF.